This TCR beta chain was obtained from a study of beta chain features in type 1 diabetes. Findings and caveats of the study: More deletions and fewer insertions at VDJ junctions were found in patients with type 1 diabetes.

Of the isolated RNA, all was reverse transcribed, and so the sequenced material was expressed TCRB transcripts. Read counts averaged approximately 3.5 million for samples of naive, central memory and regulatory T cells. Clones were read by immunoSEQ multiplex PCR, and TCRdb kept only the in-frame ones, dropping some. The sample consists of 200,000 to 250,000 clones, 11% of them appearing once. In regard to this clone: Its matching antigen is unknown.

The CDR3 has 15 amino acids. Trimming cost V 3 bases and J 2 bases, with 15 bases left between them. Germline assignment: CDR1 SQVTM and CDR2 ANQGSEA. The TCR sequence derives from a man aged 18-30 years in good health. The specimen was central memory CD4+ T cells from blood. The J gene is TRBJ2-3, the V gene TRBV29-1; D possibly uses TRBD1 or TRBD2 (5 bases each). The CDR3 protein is CSVEGVAGFTDTQYF. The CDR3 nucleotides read TGCAGCGTTGAGGGGGTAGCCGGATTCACAGATACGCAGTATTTT.